Following are 27 T cell receptor beta chains from one sample sequenced in a study of OX40 agonist ivuxolimab in advanced cancers. Repertoires were generated with immunoSEQ multiplex PCR, while TCRdb's copy carries only in-frame clones and drops some. This table has over 85,000 clones, roughly nine tenths appearing once. This specimen was CD4+ or CD8+ T cells sorted from blood, taken in a trial of the OX40 agonist ivuxolimab. The origin of the receptors is an adult with an advanced solid tumor such as melanoma, head and neck, liver or kidney cancer.

V is TRBV18 and J is TRBJ1-1; D is possibly TRBD1 (5 bases). This CDR3 is 14 amino acids long. Germline-derived CDR1 and CDR2 are KGHSH and LQKENI. V was trimmed by 2 bases and J by 4 bases, leaving 11 bases between them. CDR3 residues: CASSPGRESTEAFF. CDR3 DNA sequence: TGTGCCAGCTCACCAGGCAGGGAGAGCACTGAAGCTTTCTTT.

The chain uses TRBV5-1 and TRBJ1-6; D ambiguous. Trimming took off 4 bases at V and 9 bases at J, with 14 bases between the two ends. This CDR3 region has 14 residues. The germline CDR1 and CDR2 sequences are SGHRS and YFSETQ. The CDR3 DNA reads TGCGCCAGCAGCCAGACGGGTGAGGCTTCACCCCTCCACTTT. Residues: CASSQTGEASPLHF.

As concerns this clone: A junction end diverges from the germline sequence, so it may reflect a read error. The chain has TRBV4-1 and TRBJ2-1; TRBD2 matches 16 bases. This CDR3 comprises 20 residues. Germline assignment: CDR1 MGHRA and CDR2 YSYEKL. The CDR3 nucleotides are TGCGCCAGCAGCGAAGACCCCCCCGGGACTAGCGGGAGGGCCCACAATGAGCAGTTCTTC. Its translation is CASSEDPPGTSGRAHNEQFF.

This chain uses TRBV9 with TRBJ2-1; no firm D call. CDR3 length: 13 amino acids. Trimming cost V 3 bases and J 9 bases, with 13 bases left between them. Germline lookup yields CDR1 SGDLS and CDR2 YYNGEE. The DNA of the CDR3 is TGTGCCAGCAGCGCTCTAGGACCGGGTGAGCAGTTCTTC. This codes for CASSALGPGEQFF.

This chain connects TRBV6-6 to TRBJ2-7; no reliable D call. Germline CDR1 MNHNY, CDR2 SVGAGI (reference sequence). V gave up 8 bases and J gave up 2 bases, with 10 bases separating them. The CDR3 length is 12 residues. Here the CDR3 reads CASGVQPYEQYF. For the CDR3, the DNA is TGTGCCAGCGGGGTCCAGCCCTACGAGCAGTACTTC.

This clone has only one observation. This chain uses TRBV19 with TRBJ2-1, with TRBD2 matching 8 bases. From germline, CDR1 is LNHDA and CDR2 SQIVND (reference sequence). The CDR3 loop spans 15 amino acids. Losses at the gene ends were 5 bases for V and 2 bases for J; bases not matched to a gene: 5. This CDR3 reads CASSGTGGTYNEQFF. DNA of the CDR3: TGTGCCAGTAGTGGAACGGGAGGGACCTACAATGAGCAGTTCTTC.

The V and J genes are TRBV4-2 and TRBJ2-4, with TRBD2 matching 14 bases. The V gene end was trimmed by 4 bases and the J gene end by 0 bases; junction bases not matched to a gene: 8. In germline, CDR1 is LGHNA, CDR2 YNFKEQ. The CDR3 runs to 19 residues. This chain's CDR3 is CASSRGGLAGVAAKNIQYF. In DNA, the CDR3 is TGTGCCAGCAGCCGCGGGGGACTAGCGGGAGTAGCAGCCAAAAACATTCAGTACTTC.

This chain uses TRBV10-3 with TRBJ2-1; 12 bases line up with TRBD2. CDR3 size: 15 residues. V dropped 4 bases and J dropped 9; count of bases not matched to a gene: 7. Germline loops: CDR1 ENHRY, CDR2 SYGVKD. The CDR3 bases are TGTGCCATCAGTGCCTCTAGCGGGAGGGCTGGTGAGCAGTTCTTC. Translation: CAISASSGRAGEQFF.

The chain carries TRBV30 and TRBJ2-3, with 10 bases lining up with TRBD1. V gave up 2 bases and J gave up 6 bases; unmatched junction bases: 14. CDR1 is GTSNPN, CDR2 SVGIG, per germline (reference sequence). CDR3 length: 17 amino acids. Written as DNA, the CDR3 is TGTGCCTGGAGTCCAACTCCGACAGGGGGCAGCAGGGATACGCAGTATTTT. This codes for CAWSPTPTGGSRDTQYF.

J is TRBJ2-1 and V is TRBV5-4; possibly TRBD1 for D (7 bases). The CDR3 runs to 14 residues. Germline loops: CDR1 SGHNT, CDR2 YYREEE (reference sequence). The germline V and J ends were trimmed by 3 bases and 3 bases, with 10 bases remaining between them. The CDR3 reads CASSWGDSYNEQFF. The CDR3 nucleotides read TGTGCCAGCAGCTGGGGGGACAGCTACAATGAGCAGTTCTTC.

This chain joins TRBV2 and TRBJ1-4; D is unresolved. The CDR3 sequence is 11 residues long. CDR1 SNHLY and CDR2 FYNNEI come from the germline V gene. V lost 1 base to trimming and J lost 8 bases, with 2 bases between them. The DNA of the CDR3 is TGTGCCAGCAGTGAAGGAGAAAAACTGTTTTTT. The encoded protein is CASSEGEKLFF.

The chain carries TRBV29-1 and TRBJ2-5, with D tentatively TRBD1 (6 bases). The CDR3 sequence is 14 residues long. The germline CDR1 and CDR2 sequences are SQVTM and ANQGSEA. V lost 8 bases and J lost 5, with 21 bases in between. CDR3 DNA: TGCAGCACCAGGACAGAAATCCAGGGGGAGACCCAGTACTTC. Amino acids: CSTRTEIQGETQYF. The complete variable domain, with remaining parts taken from reference TRBV29-1 and TRBJ2-5, reads SAVISQKPSRDICQRGTSLTIQCQVDSQVTMMFWYRQQPGQSLTLIATANQGSEATYESGFVIDKFPISRPNLTFSTLTVSNMSPEDSSIYLCSTRTEIQGETQYFGPGTRLLVL.

This clone was observed a few times. V usage is TRBV27 and J usage is TRBJ1-6; 7 nucleotides agree with TRBD1. The CDR3 contains 15 residues. V lost 5 bases, J lost 11 bases, and 12 bases stayed unmatched. Germline loops: CDR1 MNHEY, CDR2 SMNVEV (reference sequence). The DNA of the CDR3 is TGTGCCAGCAGTATGGGGTGGAGGGGGCCGGCACCCCTCCACTTT. Translation gives CASSMGWRGPAPLHF.

This clone was recorded only once. This chain uses TRBV9 with TRBJ1-2, with TRBD1 matching over 7 bases. With 0 bases clipped from V and 4 bases from J, the junction kept 3 bases outside the gene matches. Germline V gene data show CDR1 as SGDLS and CDR2 as YYNGEE. There are 14 residues in the CDR3. This CDR3 reads CASSVGQGTYGYTF. The CDR3 DNA sequence: TGTGCCAGCAGCGTAGGACAGGGTACCTATGGCTACACCTTC.

In this sample, this clone turned up a few times. The chain joins TRBV4-3 to TRBJ1-2; D not certain. Trimming pared 0 bases from V and 2 bases from J, leaving 7 bases between. Germline-derived CDR1 and CDR2 are LGHNA and YSLEER. This CDR3 has 14 amino acids. The CDR3 spells CASSQEGRNYGYTF. The CDR3 region has the DNA TGCGCCAGCAGCCAAGAAGGGCGGAACTATGGCTACACCTTC.

V usage is TRBV25-1 and J usage is TRBJ1-4; D uncertain. The CDR3 is 11 residues long. Germline CDR1 is MGHDK and CDR2 is SYGVNS. Trimming took 6 bases from V and 4 from J, leaving 3 bases between them. CDR3 sequence: CASRGNEKLFF. The CDR3 coding sequence is TGTGCCAGCAGGGGTAATGAAAAACTGTTTTTT.

The genes are TRBV4-1 and TRBJ1-1; 7 bases are a match to TRBD1. This CDR3 has 14 residues. In germline, CDR1 is MGHRA, CDR2 YSYEKL. Germline trimming cut 3 bases from V and 3 bases from J; bases unmatched to any gene: 4. CDR3 protein: CASSHYRGDTEAFF. The CDR3, as DNA: TGCGCCAGCAGCCATTACAGGGGAGACACTGAAGCTTTCTTT.

DNA of the CDR3: TGTGCCTGGCGGCTAGCGGGAGGAACCAATGAGCAGTTCTTC. It encodes CAWRLAGGTNEQFF. The chain uses TRBV30 and TRBJ2-1, with 11 positions matching TRBD2. The CDR3 length is 14 residues. CDR1 is GTSNPN and CDR2 is SVGIG in the germline V gene (reference sequence). V was clipped by 5 bases and J by 6 bases; unmatched bases: 6.

This clone turned up a few times. The genes are TRBV6-4 and TRBJ2-1; tentatively, D is TRBD1 (5 bases). V lost 4 bases, J lost 0 bases, and 13 bases lay in between. The CDR3 is 16 residues long. Germline-derived CDR1 and CDR2 are MRHNA and SNTAGT. The CDR3 DNA follows: TGTGCCAGCAGTGTAGGGGTCGCTAGCTCCTACAATGAGCAGTTCTTC. This sequence encodes CASSVGVASSYNEQFF.

The CDR3 DNA reads TGTGCCAGCAGCTTAGCCTACGGGACTCGAGACTACAATGAGCAGTTCTTC. It specifies CASSLAYGTRDYNEQFF. This chain uses TRBV7-9 with TRBJ2-1; weak D call: TRBD2 (6 bases). The CDR3 is 17 residues long. Trimming stripped 0 bases from V and 3 bases from J, with 15 bases between. The germline V gene has CDR1 SEHNR and CDR2 FQNEAQ (reference sequence).

The rearrangement uses TRBV2 and TRBJ1-1, with D uncertain. Deletions cut 8 bases from V and 0 bases from J, with 10 bases between. CDR3 size: 13 residues. Germline assignment: CDR1 SNHLY and CDR2 FYNNEI. CDR3 bases: TGTGCCAGCGGCAAGGCTATGAACACTGAAGCTTTCTTT. Its translation: CASGKAMNTEAFF.

This chain joins TRBV11-2 and TRBJ2-2, with D unclear. CDR3 length: 14 residues. Trimming took 2 bases from V and 5 from J, leaving 9 bases between them. CDR1 and CDR2 from the germline V gene are SGHAT and FQNNGV. The CDR3 loop is CASSLTLLTGELFF. The CDR3 DNA reads TGTGCCAGCAGCTTAACGCTTCTTACCGGGGAGCTGTTTTTT.

The chain combines TRBV5-8 with TRBJ2-4; 9 bases line up with TRBD1. This CDR3 is built from 16 residues. Germline CDR1 and CDR2: SGHTS and YDEGEE. V lost 3 bases and J lost 6; bases outside the gene matches: 10. The CDR3 is CASSWGDGTGRNIQYF. The CDR3, as DNA: TGTGCCAGCAGCTGGGGGGATGGGACAGGGAGAAACATTCAGTACTTC.

The genes are TRBV4-1 and TRBJ1-2, with no clear D. This CDR3 has 13 amino acids. The germline V and J ends were trimmed by 6 bases and 2 bases, with 10 bases remaining between them. Germline V lookup: CDR1 MGHRA, CDR2 YSYEKL. In nucleotides, the CDR3 is TGCGCCAGCAGAGATACGGGGAACTATGGCTACACCTTC. Residues: CASRDTGNYGYTF.

This chain joins TRBV29-1 and TRBJ1-2; D unresolved. Trimming shortened V by 4 bases and J by 3 bases, and 6 bases separated the two germline ends. CDR3 length: 11 amino acids. CDR1 is SQVTM and CDR2 is ANQGSEA in the germline V gene. The CDR3 DNA sequence: TGCAGCGTTGCACGGGACTATGGCTACACCTTC. The encoded protein is CSVARDYGYTF.

This clone has only one observation. The genes are TRBV27 and TRBJ2-1; 11 bases match TRBD2. The CDR3 runs to 16 residues. Looked up from germline, CDR1 is MNHEY and CDR2 is SMNVEV (reference sequence). V lost 5 bases and J lost 7; bases outside the gene matches: 10. CDR3 sequence reads: CASSPVHSGRANEQFF. The CDR3 DNA reads TGTGCCAGCAGTCCCGTTCATAGCGGGAGGGCGAATGAGCAGTTCTTC.

There are a few counts of this clone. V and J are TRBV7-8 and TRBJ1-1, with a possible D match to TRBD1 (6 bases). The CDR3 is 12 amino acids. Germline V gene data show CDR1 as SGHVS and CDR2 as FQNEAQ. V was pared by 5 bases and J by 5 bases, with 9 bases between. In DNA form, the CDR3 reads TGTGCCAGCAGCGAGGGGGAGACTGAAGCTTTCTTT. As protein: CASSEGETEAFF. Full variable domain (rest looked up from reference TRBV7-8 and TRBJ1-1): GAGVSQSPRYKVAKRGQDVALRCDPISGHVSLFWYQQALGQGPEFLTYFQNEAQLDKSGLPSDRFFAERPEGSVSTLKIQRTQQEDSAVYLCASSEGETEAFFGQGTRLTVV.